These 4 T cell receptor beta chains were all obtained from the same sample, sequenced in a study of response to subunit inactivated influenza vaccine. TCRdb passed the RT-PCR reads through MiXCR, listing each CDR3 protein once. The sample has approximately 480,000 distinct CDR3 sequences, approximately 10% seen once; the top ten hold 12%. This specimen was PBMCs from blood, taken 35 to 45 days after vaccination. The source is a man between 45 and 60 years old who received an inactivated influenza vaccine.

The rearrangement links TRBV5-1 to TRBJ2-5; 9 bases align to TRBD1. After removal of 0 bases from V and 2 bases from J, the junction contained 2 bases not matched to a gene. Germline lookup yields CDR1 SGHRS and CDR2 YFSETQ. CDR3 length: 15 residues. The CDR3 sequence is CASSLGGQGQETQYF. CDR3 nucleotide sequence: TGCGCCAGCAGCTTGGGGGGACAGGGACAAGAGACCCAGTACTTC.

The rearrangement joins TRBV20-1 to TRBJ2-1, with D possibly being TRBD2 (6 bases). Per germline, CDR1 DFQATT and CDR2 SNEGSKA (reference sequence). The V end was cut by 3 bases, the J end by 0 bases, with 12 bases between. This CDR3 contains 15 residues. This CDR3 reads CSAREDGSSYNEQFF. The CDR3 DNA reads TGCAGTGCTAGGGAGGACGGGAGCTCCTACAATGAGCAGTTCTTC.

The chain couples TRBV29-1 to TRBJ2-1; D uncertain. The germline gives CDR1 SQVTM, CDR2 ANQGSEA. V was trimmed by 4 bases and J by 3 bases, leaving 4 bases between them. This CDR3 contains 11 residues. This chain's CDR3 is CSVVNYNEQFF. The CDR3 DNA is TGCAGCGTTGTCAACTACAATGAGCAGTTCTTC.

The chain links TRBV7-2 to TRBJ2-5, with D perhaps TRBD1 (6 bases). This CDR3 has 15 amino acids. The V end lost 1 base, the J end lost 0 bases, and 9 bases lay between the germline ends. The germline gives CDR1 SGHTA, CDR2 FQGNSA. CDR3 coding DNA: TGTGCCAGCAGCTTAGGGACAGCATACCAAGAGACCCAGTACTTC. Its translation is CASSLGTAYQETQYF. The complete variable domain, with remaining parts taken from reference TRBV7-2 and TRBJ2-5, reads GAGVSQSPSNKVTEKGKDVELRCDPISGHTALYWYRQSLGQGLEFLIYFQGNSAPDKSGLPSDRFSAERTGGSVSTLTIQRTQQEDSAVYLCASSLGTAYQETQYFGPGTRLLVL.